Sequencing of this TCR beta chain was carried out in a study of T cell changes during pregnancy in multiple sclerosis. The repertoire was sequenced with immunoSEQ multiplex PCR; TCRdb's copy has only in-frame clones and lacks some. The data contain 20,000 to 25,000 clones, less than 95% of them singletons. The CDR3 is 15 residues long. V shed 5 bases and J shed 3 bases, with 13 bases lying between them. The germline CDR1 and CDR2 sequences are SNHLY and FYNNEI. This sequence was found in a female donor with multiple sclerosis, enrolled in a pregnancy study. This chain links TRBV2 with TRBJ2-2; perhaps TRBD1 as D (6 bases). The sequences come from CD4+ T cells from peripheral blood mononuclear cells, collected in the third trimester of pregnancy. The CDR3 DNA reads as TGTGCCAGCAGTCCCCGGACAGCCGACACCGGGGAGCTGTTTTTT. It translates to CASSPRTADTGELFF.